This is a list of T cell receptor beta chains from one sample in a study of beta chain features in type 1 diabetes. Only in-frame clones appear in the TCRdb table, and some are missing; sequencing was by immunoSEQ multiplex PCR. The table records about 250,000 clones, roughly 11% of them present only once. Specimen: naive CD4+ T cells from blood. All receptors derive from a man younger than 40 with type 1 diabetes. CDR3s include the opening cysteine and the closing phenylalanine or tryptophan. Each record gives: CDR3 DNA, CDR3 protein, V gene, J gene, clone size, D gene. A D gene is named only where the DNA matches it firmly. Some rows mark clone size as missing; the rest say once, few, many or name a class of expanded clone.

TGCGCCAGCAGCACGGGACAGTCCTACGTCCTGACTTTC,CASSTGQSYVLTF,TRBV5-1,TRBJ2-6,-,TRBD1
TGTGCCAGCAGCCCACAACAGGGGAGCAAGTCTGAAGCTTTCTTT,CASSPQQGSKSEAFF,TRBV5-4,TRBJ1-1,-,TRBD1
TGTGCCAGCAGCACCGGGGGGACAGGATTGAACACTGAAGCTTTCTTT,CASSTGGTGLNTEAFF,TRBV7-9,TRBJ1-1,-,TRBD1
TGTGCCAGCAGCGTAGAGTGGGGCCGCGACACCGGGGAGCTGTTTTTT,CASSVEWGRDTGELFF,TRBV9,TRBJ2-2,few,-
TGTGCCAGCAGCTTCGGGACAGTGAACTACGAGCAGTACTTC,CASSFGTVNYEQYF,TRBV5-4,TRBJ2-7,few,TRBD1
TGCGCCAGCAGCCTCGGACAGGGGATGATGATGAACACTGAAGCTTTCTTT,CASSLGQGMMMNTEAFF,TRBV5-1,TRBJ1-1,few,TRBD1
TGTGCCACCAGCAGAGGGGGTCGGACAGGCACAGATACGCAGTATTTT,CATSRGGRTGTDTQYF,TRBV15,TRBJ2-3,-,-
TGCGCCAGCAGCCCCGGGACTAGCGGGGGGAATGAGCAGTTCTTC,CASSPGTSGGNEQFF,TRBV5-1,TRBJ2-1,few,TRBD2
TGTGCCAGCAGTTGGACAGGGTATAATGAGCAGTTCTTC,CASSWTGYNEQFF,TRBV28,TRBJ2-1,-,TRBD1
TGTGCCAGCAGCCCCCGGGACAGTGTTTACGAGCAGTACTTC,CASSPRDSVYEQYF,TRBV7-9,TRBJ2-7,few,TRBD1
TGTGCCAGCAGCTTAGCCCGGAGCGGTACCGGGGAGCTGTTTTTT,CASSLARSGTGELFF,TRBV7-9,TRBJ2-2,few,-
-,CASSPFGEGYGYTF,TRBV18,TRBJ1-2,-,-
TGTGCCAGCAGCGATCGGGACAGGGGGTTGAACACTGAAGCTTTCTTT,CASSDRDRGLNTEAFF,TRBV7-9,TRBJ1-1,few,TRBD1
TGTGCCAGCAGCTTAAACCGGGGCCAAGAGACCCAGTACTTC,CASSLNRGQETQYF,TRBV11-2,TRBJ2-5,-,-
TGTGCCAGCTCAACGCAGGAGACCCAGTACTTC,CASSTQETQYF,TRBV18,TRBJ2-5,-,-
TGTGCCAGCAGTTTGGACAGGCTCACCGGGGAGCTGTTTTTT,CASSLDRLTGELFF,TRBV6-1,TRBJ2-2,-,TRBD1
TGTGCCAGCAGTTTGGGGGCGTCCGGAGGCTACACCTTC,CASSLGASGGYTF,TRBV28,TRBJ1-2,few,-
TGTGCCAGAGGGGGAGGGTCTGGGGCCAACGTCCTGACTTTC,CARGGGSGANVLTF,TRBV9,TRBJ2-6,few,-
TGTGCCACCACCCTCAACTCCGGTCGGGGGGGCGGGTACGAGCAGTACTTC,CATTLNSGRGGGYEQYF,TRBV28,TRBJ2-7,few,TRBD2
TGTGCCTGGAGTTGGACACCGAACACTGAAGCTTTCTTT,CAWSWTPNTEAFF,TRBV30,TRBJ1-1,few,-
TGTGCCAGTATGACAGGGATCGGACAGCCCCAGCATTTT,CASMTGIGQPQHF,TRBV19,TRBJ1-5,-,TRBD1
TGTGCCAGCAGCTTGGGGCAGGTTTATGGCTACACCTTC,CASSLGQVYGYTF,TRBV5-6,TRBJ1-2,few,-
TGTGCCAGCAGTTTAGCGGGGCCCCTCCACTTT,CASSLAGPLHF,TRBV28,TRBJ1-6,few,-
TGTGCCTGGAGTTTCGGGGTGCGACAGCCCCAGCATTTT,CAWSFGVRQPQHF,TRBV30,TRBJ1-5,-,-
TGTGCCAGCAGCTTATCCGGGTTTGAGACCCAGTACTTC,CASSLSGFETQYF,TRBV7-2,TRBJ2-5,-,-
TGTGCCAGCAGGGTAGGGGGCGCGTGGGAGCAGTACTTC,CASRVGGAWEQYF,TRBV5-4,TRBJ2-7,few,TRBD1
TGTGCCTGGAGTGCCTCCGGGGAGTTTATCGCCTTC,CAWSASGEFIAF,TRBV30,TRBJ1-2,-,-